This T cell receptor beta chain was recorded in a study of blood T cell repertoires in COVID-19 (dated by TCRdb to between 2020 and 2021). Broadly, across the study: Samples covering the acute and convalescent phases of COVID-19 were provided by collaborators in the United States, Italy and Spain. The material from the prospective study consisted of cDNA or gDNA derived from T cells, B-cell-depleted T cells, or PBMCs. Subjects who had been exposed to COVID-19, were actively infected with it, or had recovered from it provided the deeply sampled blood TCRbeta repertoires that made up the dataset. The repertoires were released in a freely available public database meant as a resource for research on the immune response to SARS-CoV-2. Samples came from the ongoing ImmuneRACE study (first 160 participants) plus 1,254 subjects from 6 global collaborators. A de-identified subject ID, COVID-19 status, age in years and sex were almost always included in the sample metadata. HLA class I and class II types, where available, came from metadata supplied by the sample provider rather than from assay-based typing. Overall study outcomes, separate from this receptor: The amount of clinical and demographic metadata varied by source and participant and was provided uncurated.

At one collaborating source in Seattle, patients were enrolled during active infection and were followed longitudinally through the course of disease. Collaborating institutions collected whole blood in K2EDTA tubes following their own protocols. For TCRbeta analysis, collaborators shipped samples as frozen whole blood, isolated PBMCs, or DNA extracted from either of those sample types. Trimmed from V: 8 bases; trimmed from J: 5 bases; junction bases lacking a gene match: 12. CDR1 and CDR2 are read off the germline V gene as MDHEN and SYDVKM. The CDR3 has 15 amino acids, counting the end cysteine and phenylalanine. Left in the record is the CDR3 DNA by itself, 45 bases read in frame from the first base. TCRbeta CDR3 regions were amplified from genomic DNA using the immunoSEQ Assay, a bias-controlled multiplex PCR. In the source study's methods: Within the assay, amplification of reference gene primers was used to estimate how many nucleated cells each sample contained. Sequence reads were collapsed and filtered to measure the absolute abundance of every unique TCRbeta CDR3 rearrangement. For each sample, productive Simpson clonality was calculated by taking the square root of Simpson's diversity index across productive rearrangements. The table comes from immuneACCESS by way of TCRdb, which keeps in-frame sequences with V and J called. Part of the clones is missing from these tables; in studies checked, under half for an unresolved V gene and the rest for unknown reasons. V, J and clone size are taken as reported in that table, and D and trimming were inferred from the DNA itself. This sample is represented by 250,000 to 350,000 clones; almost 90% of them were singletons. The ten largest clonotypes hold over 9% of the sample.

For this clone: This clone's antigen is unknown. Base-call qualities are not available, and no considerably larger clone is one nucleotide away.

The TCR sequence derives from a woman in her twenties or thirties with COVID-19, enrolled during active disease. The chain is encoded by TRBV28 joined to TRBJ2-7; a stretch of 10 junction bases matches TRBD1. Material: peripheral blood. The CDR3 region reads CASDDQGQGIDEQYF. The DNA sequence is given as TGTGCCAGCGACGACCAGGGACAGGGGATCGACGAGCAGTACTTC. When the CDR3 is completed using the reference TRBV28 and TRBJ2-7 genes on either side, the full variable domain is DVKVTQSSRYLVKRTGEKVFLECVQDMDHENMFWYRQDPGLGLRLIYFSYDVKMKEKGDIPEGYSVSREKKERFSLILESASTNQTSMYLCASDDQGQGIDEQYFGPGTRLTVT.